This T cell receptor beta chain was retrieved from a study of read filtering for tumor transcriptome and immune sequencing. Study-wide context: Mean patient age was roughly 61 years, range about 45 to 85; 17 male, about 15 female. 8 or 9 patients were R-ISS I, approximately 15 were R-ISS II, roughly 7 were R-ISS III.

In its sample, this clonotype was seen many times. Its antigen is unknown. General study findings and limits: RNA-seq captured clonotypes less deeply and reliably than IR-seq.

Germline-derived CDR1 and CDR2 are SGHTA and FQGTGA. The V segment lost 0 bases and the J segment 4 bases; nucleotides outside the gene matches: 6. The CDR3 runs to 15 residues. Molecular barcoded adaptors covering alpha/delta and beta/gamma chains were used on 400 to 450 ng RNA. TCRdb independently ran MiXCR on the reads; one entry per CDR3 protein. This sample has roughly 130,000 distinct CDR3 sequences, with 13% found just once. This chain connects TRBV7-3 to TRBJ2-7, with 7 nucleotides matching TRBD2. Sample: a population of CD138-negative cells sorted from bone marrow. This receptor was obtained from a donor aged 40 or older with multiple myeloma. The CDR3 DNA reads as TGTGCCAGCAGCTTAACAGGCGGGAGCGGTTACGAGCAGTACTTC. It translates to CASSLTGGSGYEQYF. The full variable domain, with the rest looked up from reference TRBV7-3 and TRBJ2-7, is GAGVSQTPSNKVTEKGKYVELRCDPISGHTALYWYRQSLGQGPEFLIYFQGTGAADDSGLPNDRFFAVRPEGSVSTLKIQRTERGDSAVYLCASSLTGGSGYEQYFGPGTRLTVT.